This T cell receptor beta chain was sequenced in a study of control samples from healthy donors and cancer patients. Of note for this clone: Other DNA sequences in the same sample also yield this CDR3.

Only in-frame clones appear in the TCRdb table, and some are missing; sequencing was by immunoSEQ multiplex PCR. In the table there are roughly 100,000 clones, around 88% of which are singletons. Trimming took 2 bases from V and 5 from J, leaving 9 bases between them. The CDR3 covers 13 residues. CDR1 and CDR2 from the germline V gene are SGHTA and FQGTGA. The receptor was isolated from a man aged 30 to 45 in good health. Material for sequencing was blood. The chain recombines TRBV7-3 with TRBJ2-5, with D possibly being TRBD1 (6 bases). CDR3 residues: CASSLGQGETQYF. CDR3 nucleotides: TGTGCCAGCAGCTTAGGTCAGGGGGAGACCCAGTACTTC.